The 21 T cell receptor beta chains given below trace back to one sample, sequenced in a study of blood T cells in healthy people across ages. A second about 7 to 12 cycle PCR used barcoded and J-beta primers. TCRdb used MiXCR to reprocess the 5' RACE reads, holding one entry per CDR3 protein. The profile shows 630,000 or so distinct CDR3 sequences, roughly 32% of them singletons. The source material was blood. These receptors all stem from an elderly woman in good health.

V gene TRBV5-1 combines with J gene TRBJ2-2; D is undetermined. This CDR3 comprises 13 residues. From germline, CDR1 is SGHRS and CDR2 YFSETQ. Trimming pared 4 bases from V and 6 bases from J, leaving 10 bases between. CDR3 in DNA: TGCGCCAGCAGCCCCAACGCGGCCGGGGAGCTGTTTTTT. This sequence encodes CASSPNAAGELFF.

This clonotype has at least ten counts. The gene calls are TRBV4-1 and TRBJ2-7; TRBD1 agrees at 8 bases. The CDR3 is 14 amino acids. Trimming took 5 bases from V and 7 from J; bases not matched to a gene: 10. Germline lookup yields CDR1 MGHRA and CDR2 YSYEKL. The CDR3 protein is CASSSADREDEQYF. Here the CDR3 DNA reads TGCGCCAGCAGCTCCGCGGACAGGGAGGATGAGCAGTACTTC.

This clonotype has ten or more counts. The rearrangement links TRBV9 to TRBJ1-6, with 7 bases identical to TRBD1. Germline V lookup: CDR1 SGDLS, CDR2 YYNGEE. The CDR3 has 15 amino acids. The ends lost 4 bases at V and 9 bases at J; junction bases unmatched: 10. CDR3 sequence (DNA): TGTGCCAGCAGCACATCGACAGGGATTGGTTCACCCCTCCACTTT. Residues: CASSTSTGIGSPLHF.

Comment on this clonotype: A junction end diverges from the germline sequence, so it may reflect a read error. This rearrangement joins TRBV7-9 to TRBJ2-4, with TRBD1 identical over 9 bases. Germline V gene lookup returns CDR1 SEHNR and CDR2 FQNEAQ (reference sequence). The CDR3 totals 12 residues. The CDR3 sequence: CASSWGQGIQYF. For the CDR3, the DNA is TGCGCCAGCAGCTGGGGACAGGGCATTCAGTACTTC.

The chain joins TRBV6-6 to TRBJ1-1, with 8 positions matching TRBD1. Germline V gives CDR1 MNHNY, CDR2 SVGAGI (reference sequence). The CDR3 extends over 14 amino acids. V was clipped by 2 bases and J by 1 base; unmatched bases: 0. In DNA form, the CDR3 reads TGTGCCAGCAGTTACACAGGGGGGAACACTGAAGCTTTCTTT. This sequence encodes CASSYTGGNTEAFF.

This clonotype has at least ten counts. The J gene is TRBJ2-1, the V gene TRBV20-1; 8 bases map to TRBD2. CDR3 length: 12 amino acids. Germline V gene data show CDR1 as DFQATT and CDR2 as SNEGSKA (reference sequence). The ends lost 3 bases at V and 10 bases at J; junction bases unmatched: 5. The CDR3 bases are TGCAGTGCTAGCGGGGGGGCGGAGGAGCAGTTCTTC. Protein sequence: CSASGGAEEQFF.

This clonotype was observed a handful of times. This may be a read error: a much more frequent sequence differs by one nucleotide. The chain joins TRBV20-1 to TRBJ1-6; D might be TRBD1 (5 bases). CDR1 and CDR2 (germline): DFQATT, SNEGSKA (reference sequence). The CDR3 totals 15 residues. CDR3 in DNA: TGCAGTGCTAGAGACCCCCGGGGGACTGGGTCACCCCCCCACTTT. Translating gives CSARDPRGTGSPPHF.

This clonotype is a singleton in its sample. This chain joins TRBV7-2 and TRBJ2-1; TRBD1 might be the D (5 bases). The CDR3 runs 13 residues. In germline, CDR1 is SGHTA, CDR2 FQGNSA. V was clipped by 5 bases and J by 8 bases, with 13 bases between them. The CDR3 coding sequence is TGTGCCAGCAGCACATTAGTAGGGGATGAGCAGTTCTTC. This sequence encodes CASSTLVGDEQFF.

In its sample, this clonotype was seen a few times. This chain's CDR3 is CAWSWVTSGGALLGNEQFF. CDR3 in DNA: TGTGCCTGGTCTTGGGTCACTAGCGGGGGGGCCCTTCTGGGAAATGAGCAGTTCTTC. The chain is built from TRBV30 and TRBJ2-1, with 13 bases lining up with TRBD2. Germline-derived CDR1 and CDR2 are GTSNPN and SVGIG (reference sequence). This CDR3 has 19 amino acids. V lost 5 bases, J lost 7 bases, and 20 bases stayed unmatched. Full variable domain (rest looked up from reference TRBV30 and TRBJ2-1): SQTIHQWPATLVQPVGSPLSLECTVEGTSNPNLYWYRQAAGRGLQLLFYSVGIGQISSEVPQNLSASRPQDRQFILSSKKLLLSDSGFYLCAWSWVTSGGALLGNEQFFGPGTRLTVL.

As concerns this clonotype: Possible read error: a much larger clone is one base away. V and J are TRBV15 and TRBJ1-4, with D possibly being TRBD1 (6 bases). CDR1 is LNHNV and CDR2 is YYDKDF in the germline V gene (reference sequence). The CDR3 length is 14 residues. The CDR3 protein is CATSSHRVNGKLFF. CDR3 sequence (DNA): TGTGCCACCAGCTCCCACAGGGTGAATGGAAAACTGTTTTTT.

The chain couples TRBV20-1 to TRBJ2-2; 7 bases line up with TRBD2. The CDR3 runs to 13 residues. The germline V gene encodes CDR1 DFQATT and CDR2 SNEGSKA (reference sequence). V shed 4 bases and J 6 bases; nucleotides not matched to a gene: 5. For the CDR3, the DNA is TGCAGTGCTACTAGCGGAACGGCCGGGGAGCTGTTTTTT. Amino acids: CSATSGTAGELFF.

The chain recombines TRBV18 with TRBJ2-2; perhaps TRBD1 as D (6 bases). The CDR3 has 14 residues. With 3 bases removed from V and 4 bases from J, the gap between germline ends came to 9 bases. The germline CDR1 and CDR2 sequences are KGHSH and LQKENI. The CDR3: CASSPDRSTGELFF. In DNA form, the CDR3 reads TGTGCCAGCTCACCCGACAGGAGCACCGGGGAGCTGTTTTTT.

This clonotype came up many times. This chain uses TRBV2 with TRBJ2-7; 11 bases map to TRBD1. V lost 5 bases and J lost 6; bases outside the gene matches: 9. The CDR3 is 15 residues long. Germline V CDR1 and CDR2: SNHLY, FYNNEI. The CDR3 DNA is TGTGCCAGCAGTTTCGGACAGGGGGCGGGGAGCGAGCAGTACTTC. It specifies CASSFGQGAGSEQYF. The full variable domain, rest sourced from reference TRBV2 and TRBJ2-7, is EPEVTQTPSHQVTQMGQEVILRCVPISNHLYFYWYRQILGQKVEFLVSFYNNEISEKSEIFDDQFSVERPDGSNFTLKIRSTKLEDSAMYFCASSFGQGAGSEQYFGPGTRLTVT.

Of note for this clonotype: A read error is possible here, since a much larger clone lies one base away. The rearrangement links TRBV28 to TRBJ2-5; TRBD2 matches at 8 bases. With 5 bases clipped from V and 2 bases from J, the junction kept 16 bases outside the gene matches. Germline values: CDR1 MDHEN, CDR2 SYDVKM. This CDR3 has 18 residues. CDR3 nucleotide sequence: TGTGCCAGCAGTCCCGGGAGGGGGGGACCAACCGAACAAGAGACCCAGTACTTC. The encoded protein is CASSPGRGGPTEQETQYF. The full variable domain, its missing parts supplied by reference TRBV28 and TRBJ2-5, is DVKVTQSSRYLVKRTGEKVFLECVQDMDHENMFWYRQDPGLGLRLIYFSYDVKMKEKGDIPEGYSVSREKKERFSLILESASTNQTSMYLCASSPGRGGPTEQETQYFGPGTRLLVL.

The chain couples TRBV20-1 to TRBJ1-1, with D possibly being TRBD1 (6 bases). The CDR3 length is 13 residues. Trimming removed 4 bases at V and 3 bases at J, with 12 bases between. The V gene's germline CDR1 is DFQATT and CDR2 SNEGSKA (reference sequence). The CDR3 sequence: CSATQGSDTEAFF. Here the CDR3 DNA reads TGCAGTGCTACGCAGGGGTCGGACACTGAAGCTTTCTTT.

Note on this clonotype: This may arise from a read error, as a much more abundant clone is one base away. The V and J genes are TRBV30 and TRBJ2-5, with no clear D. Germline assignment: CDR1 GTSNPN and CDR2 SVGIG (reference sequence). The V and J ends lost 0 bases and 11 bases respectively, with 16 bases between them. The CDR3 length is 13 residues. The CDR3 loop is CAWSVLGYNEQYF. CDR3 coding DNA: TGTGCCTGGAGTGTACTTGGCTACAATGAGCAGTACTTC.

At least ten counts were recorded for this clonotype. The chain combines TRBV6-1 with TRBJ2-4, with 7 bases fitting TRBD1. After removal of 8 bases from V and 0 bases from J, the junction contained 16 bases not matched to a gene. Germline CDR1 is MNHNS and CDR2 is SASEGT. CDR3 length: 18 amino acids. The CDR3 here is CASGSGRGIGRAKNIQYF. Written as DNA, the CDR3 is TGTGCCAGCGGGTCGGGCAGGGGGATCGGTCGAGCCAAAAACATTCAGTACTTC.

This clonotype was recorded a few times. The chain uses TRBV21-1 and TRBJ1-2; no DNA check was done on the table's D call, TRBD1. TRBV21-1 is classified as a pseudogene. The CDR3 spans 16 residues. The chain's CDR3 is CASSKGGGPANYGYTF. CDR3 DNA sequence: TGTGCCAGCAGCAAAGGAGGGGGGCCAGCTAACTATGGCTACACCTTC.

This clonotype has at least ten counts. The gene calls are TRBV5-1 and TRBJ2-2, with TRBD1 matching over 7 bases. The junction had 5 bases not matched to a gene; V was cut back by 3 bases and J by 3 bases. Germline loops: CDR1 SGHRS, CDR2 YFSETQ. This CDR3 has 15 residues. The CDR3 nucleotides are TGCGCCAGCAGCTCGGGACAGACCTACACCGGGGAGCTGTTTTTT. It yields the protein CASSSGQTYTGELFF. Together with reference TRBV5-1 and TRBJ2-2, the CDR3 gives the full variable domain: KAGVTQTPRYLIKTRGQQVTLSCSPISGHRSVSWYQQTPGQGLQFLFEYFSETQRNKGNFPGRFSGRQFSNSRSEMNVSTLELGDSALYLCASSSGQTYTGELFFGEGSRLTVL.

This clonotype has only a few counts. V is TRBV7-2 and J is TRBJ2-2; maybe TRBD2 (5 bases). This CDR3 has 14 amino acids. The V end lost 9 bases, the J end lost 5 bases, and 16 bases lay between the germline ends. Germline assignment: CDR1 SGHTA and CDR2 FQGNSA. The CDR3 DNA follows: TGTGCCAGTGCGAGGGCGGTTGATACCGGGGAGCTGTTTTTT. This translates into CASARAVDTGELFF. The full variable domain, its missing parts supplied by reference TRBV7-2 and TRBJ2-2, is GAGVSQSPSNKVTEKGKDVELRCDPISGHTALYWYRQSLGQGLEFLIYFQGNSAPDKSGLPSDRFSAERTGGSVSTLTIQRTQQEDSAVYLCASARAVDTGELFFGEGSRLTVL.

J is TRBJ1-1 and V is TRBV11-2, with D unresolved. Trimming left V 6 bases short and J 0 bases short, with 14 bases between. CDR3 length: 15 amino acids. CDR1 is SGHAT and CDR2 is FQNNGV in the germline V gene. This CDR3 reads CASRLTGSMNTEAFF. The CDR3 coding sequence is TGTGCCAGCAGACTTACGGGGAGCATGAACACTGAAGCTTTCTTT.